This T cell receptor (beta chain) comes out of a study of blood T cell repertoires in COVID-19 (dated by TCRdb to 2019 to 2021). About the study as a whole: The collaborator samples originated in the United States, Italy and Spain and spanned the acute and convalescent phases of COVID-19. The dataset comprised deeply sampled blood TCRbeta repertoires from subjects exposed to, actively infected with, or recovered from COVID-19. Where HLA class I and class II types were available, the types were taken from metadata supplied by the sample provider, not from assay-based typing. Nearly every sample came with metadata listing a de-identified subject ID, COVID-19 status, age in years and sex. A freely available public database, intended as a resource for researchers studying the immune response to SARS-CoV-2, is where the repertoires were released. The prospective study material was composed of cDNA or gDNA derived from T cells, B-cell-depleted T cells, or PBMCs. Samples were obtained from the ongoing ImmuneRACE study (first 160 participants) and from 1,254 subjects provided by 6 global collaborators. The research as a whole found: Clinical and demographic metadata were provided uncurated, with the amount varying by source and participant.

Per the germline V gene, MNHEY is the CDR1 and SVGAGI is the CDR2. V is pared back by 6 bases and J by 8 bases, with 16 bases lying between the germline termini. From the cysteine up to the phenylalanine, the CDR3 has a length of 14 residues. Just the 42-base CDR3 DNA is kept, in frame starting at base 1. Collaborating institutions collected whole blood in K2EDTA tubes following their own protocols. For TCRbeta analysis, collaborators shipped samples in one of three forms: frozen whole blood, isolated PBMCs, or DNA extracted from either of those sample types. In the case of this clone: What this receptor recognizes is not known. No base qualities exist here, and no much larger clone lies one base off it.

TCRbeta CDR3 regions were amplified from genomic DNA by means of the immunoSEQ Assay, a bias-controlled multiplex PCR. For the original study's pipeline: Within the assay, amplification of reference gene primers was used to estimate how many nucleated cells each sample contained. To quantify the absolute abundance of each unique TCRbeta CDR3 rearrangement, sequence reads were collapsed and filtered. For each sample, productive Simpson clonality was calculated as the square root of Simpson's diversity index over productive rearrangements. TCRdb took this table from immuneACCESS and kept in-frame rearrangements with V and J called. Such tables lack part of the clones; where checked against another copy, unresolved V genes explain under half of the gap, and the rest is unexplained. V and J calls and clone size are those listed in that table; D and trimming were worked out from the DNA. Counted in this sample were some 200,000 clones; 70% to 90% of them appeared once. Around 4.8% of the sample belongs to the ten largest clones.

The chain is made from TRBV6-5 and TRBJ1-4; the D region possibly corresponds to TRBD1 (5 bases align). The sample was peripheral blood. The receptor was derived from a woman in her forties with acute or convalescent COVID-19. At the DNA level, the sequence is TGTGCCAGCAGCGGAGGGGCCCGGAACGAAAAACTGTTTTTT. Its protein product is CASSGGARNEKLFF.